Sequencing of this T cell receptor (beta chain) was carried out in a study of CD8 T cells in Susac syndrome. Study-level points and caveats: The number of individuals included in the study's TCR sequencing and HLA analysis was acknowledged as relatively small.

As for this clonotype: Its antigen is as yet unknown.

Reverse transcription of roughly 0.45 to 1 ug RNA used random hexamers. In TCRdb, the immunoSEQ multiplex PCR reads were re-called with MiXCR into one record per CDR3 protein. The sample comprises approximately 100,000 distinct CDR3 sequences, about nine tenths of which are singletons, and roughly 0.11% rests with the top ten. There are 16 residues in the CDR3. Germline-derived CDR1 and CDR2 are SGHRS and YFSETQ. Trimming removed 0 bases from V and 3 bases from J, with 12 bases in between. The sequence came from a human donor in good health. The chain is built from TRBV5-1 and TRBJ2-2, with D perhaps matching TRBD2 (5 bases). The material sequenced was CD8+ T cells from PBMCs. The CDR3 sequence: CASSLEARGDTGELFF. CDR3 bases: TGCGCCAGCAGCTTGGAGGCCCGGGGAGACACCGGGGAGCTGTTTTTT.